A selection of T cell receptor beta chains follows, all from one sample in a study of molecular identifiers for immune sequencing clone quantification. In TCRdb, the PCR reads were re-called with MiXCR into one record per CDR3 protein. Of around 300,000 distinct CDR3 sequences listed, roughly a quarter are singletons. Sequencing was done on a sample of naive CD8+ T cells from blood, with Jurkat cell RNA spiked in. These receptors were taken from a human donor in good health. Some libraries in this study had Jurkat cell RNA spiked in. CDR3s include the opening cysteine and the closing phenylalanine or tryptophan. D genes are given only for firm matches. The size field is filled for only some rows; it gives once, few, many or a size class.

V gene	D gene	clone size	J gene	CDR3 protein	CDR3 DNA
TRBV6-2/TRBV6-3	TRBD2	.	TRBJ2-3	CASSYAASSGEAISTDTQYF	TGTGCCAGCAGTTACGCGGCCTCTAGCGGGGAGGCAATCAGCACAGATACGCAGTATTTT
TRBV7-6	TRBD1	few	TRBJ2-5	CASSQTGFETQYF	TGTGCCAGCAGCCAGACAGGGTTCGAGACCCAGTACTTC
TRBV4-1	TRBD1	.	TRBJ1-5	CASSQSTGGGQPQHF	TGCGCCAGCAGCCAATCTACAGGGGGCGGTCAGCCCCAGCATTTT
TRBV7-8	TRBD2	.	TRBJ2-3	CASSLKSGGLDTQYF	TGTGCCAGCAGCTTAAAAAGCGGGGGGCTGGATACGCAGTATTTT
TRBV7-9	TRBD1	.	TRBJ1-1	CASTTGAVTEVFF	TGTGCCAGCACCACAGGGGCAGTCACTGAAGTTTTCTTT
TRBV10-2	.	.	TRBJ1-1	CASSPYLNTEAFF	TGCGCCAGCAGTCCTTACCTGAACACTGAAGCTTTCTTT
TRBV27	.	.	TRBJ2-3	CASFGRGMRTDTQYF	TGTGCCAGCTTCGGTCGGGGAATGAGGACAGATACGCAGTATTTT
TRBV24-1	.	many	TRBJ2-2	CATSDSEVWGGNTGELFF	TGTGCCACCAGTGATTCGGAGGTATGGGGTGGAAACACCGGGGAGCTGTTTTTT
TRBV6-2/TRBV6-3	.	.	TRBJ1-1	CASTQSLVSEAFF	TGTGCCAGCACCCAAAGCCTCGTCAGTGAAGCTTTCTTT
TRBV21-1	.	many	TRBJ2-7	CASSPRATTGFSYEQYF	TGTGCCAGCAGCCCGAGGGCCACAACAGGGTTTTCCTACGAGCAGTACTTC
TRBV7-9	.	.	TRBJ2-7	CASSSHWGNEQYF	TGTGCCAGCAGCTCCCATTGGGGAAACGAGCAGTACTTC
TRBV30	.	many	TRBJ1-1	CAWSEIVTEAFF	TGTGCCTGGAGTGAGATTGTCACTGAAGCTTTCTTT
TRBV6-2/TRBV6-3	TRBD2	.	TRBJ2-7	CASSYSLSSGGYEQYF	TGTGCCAGCAGTTACTCGTTGTCTTCGGGGGGGTACGAGCAGTACTTC
TRBV12-5	TRBD1	.	TRBJ1-2	CASGGQNYGYTF	TGTGCTAGTGGGGGACAGAACTATGGCTACACCTTC
TRBV7-9	.	few	TRBJ2-1	CASSSRGREFYEQFF	TGTGCCAGCAGCTCCCGAGGACGGGAGTTCTATGAGCAGTTCTTC
TRBV12-3/TRBV12-4	.	few	TRBJ2-3	CASSSGYRTDTQYF	TGTGCCAGCAGTTCCGGCTACCGCACAGATACGCAGTATTTT
TRBV4-1	.	few	TRBJ2-7	CASSQDGQPDVYEQYF	TGCGCCAGCAGCCAAGATGGGCAGCCCGACGTCTACGAGCAGTACTTC
TRBV5-1	.	.	TRBJ2-3	CASSLDISSTDTQYF	TGCGCCAGCAGCTTGGACATTAGTAGCACAGATACGCAGTATTTT
TRBV5-3	.	many	TRBJ1-1	CASSLGGDIAEAFF	TGTGCCAGCAGCCTCGGCGGGGATATCGCTGAAGCTTTCTTT
TRBV7-9	TRBD2	few	TRBJ2-7	CASSPGGLHEQYF	TGTGCCAGCAGCCCGGGGGGGCTCCACGAGCAGTACTTC
TRBV5-1	.	many	TRBJ2-5	CASSLWGTHQETQYF	TGCGCCAGCAGCTTGTGGGGGACACATCAAGAGACCCAGTACTTC
TRBV2	.	few	TRBJ1-5	CASSEGQGNNQPQHF	TGTGCCAGCAGTGAGGGGCAGGGAAACAATCAGCCCCAGCATTTT